Listed below are T cell receptor beta chains from one sample, sequenced in a study of CXCR3-negative and CXCR3-positive naive CD8 T cells. TCRdb re-called the 5' RACE reads and catalogs CDR3 proteins one per entry, DNA excluded. This sample's table has tens of thousands of distinct CDR3 sequences. Material: naive CXCR3+ CD8+ T cells from blood. Source of these receptors: a human donor in good health. Some clones in this sample may be carry-over from other donors' samples. The CDR3 runs from the conserved cysteine through the conserved F or W. Each record gives: V gene, J gene, CDR3 protein.

>TRBV28|TRBJ2-3
CASSSRQGSDTQYF
>TRBV12-3/TRBV12-4|TRBJ2-7
CASSSTAPYEQYF
>TRBV7-9|TRBJ1-1
CASSLGTGEAFF
>TRBV19|TRBJ2-2
CASMFPSRGELFF
>TRBV27|TRBJ2-5
CASKTLGGVETQYF
>TRBV21-1|TRBJ2-7
CASSRGQVCEQYF
>TRBV29-1|TRBJ2-7
CSVEDGQGASYEQYF
>TRBV19|TRBJ2-7
CASSIGVVYEQYF
>TRBV5-1|TRBJ1-1
CASSLVQGSMTEAFF
>TRBV9|TRBJ2-1
CASSGRLADYNEQFF
>TRBV9|TRBJ2-7
CASDPGGLGYEQYF
>TRBV13|TRBJ1-4
CASSPAYNEKLFF
>TRBV6-2/TRBV6-3|TRBJ2-4
CASSFIQGYKNIQYF
>TRBV27|TRBJ2-3
CASSLFLPSPDTQYF
>TRBV3-1|TRBJ2-1
CASSQVTTGAGNEQFF
>TRBV29-1|TRBJ1-2
CSVGSNYGYTF